This TCR beta chain was observed in a study of post-analysis software for immune sequencing data. The CDR3 spans 14 residues. Trimming removed 2 bases from V and 0 bases from J, with 8 bases in between. Germline loops: CDR1 SGHKS, CDR2 YYEKEE (reference sequence). Unique molecular identifiers were carried by the TCR beta cDNA libraries. TCRdb independently ran MiXCR on the PCR reads; one entry per CDR3 protein. Of approximately 660,000 distinct CDR3 sequences detected, more than 50% appear once; the ten largest clones hold roughly 10%. Study observations and caveats: A few TRBV segments appeared more often in patients than in controls, and TRBV5-6, TRBV5-1 and TRBV20-1 were among these.

Remarks on this clonotype: Its antigen is unidentified.

Sequencing was done on a sample of blood. The chain couples TRBV5-5 to TRBJ1-1, with D perhaps TRBD1 (5 bases). The receptor was isolated from a girl aged 2 to 9 with multiple sclerosis. CDR3 nucleotides: TGTGCCAGCAGCTTTAGACAGATGAACACTGAAGCTTTCTTT. It encodes CASSFRQMNTEAFF.